This entry lists 16 T cell receptor beta chains sequenced from one sample in a study of blood T cell repertoires in COVID-19. Profiled with immunoSEQ multiplex PCR; TCRdb holds only in-frame clones, not every one. The table shows 200,000 to 250,000 clones, with about 79% occurring only once. Sample: peripheral blood. These receptors all come from a man in his forties or fifties with active or convalescent COVID-19.

The chain recombines TRBV7-9 with TRBJ1-1; D might be TRBD1 (5 bases). Germline lookup yields CDR1 SEHNR and CDR2 FQNEAQ (reference sequence). This CDR3 spans 16 amino acids. V was shortened by 3 bases and J by 6 bases, with 20 bases between the two germline ends. The CDR3 DNA is TGTGCCAGCAGCTTCCCGTCTGGGAGGAGAGGGGCTGAAGCTTTCTTT. Translated: CASSFPSGRRGAEAFF.

The table lists this clone with a count of one. The rearrangement uses TRBV4-1 and TRBJ1-1; weak D call: TRBD1 (5 bases). CDR3 length equals 15 residues. Trimming removed 2 bases from V and 4 bases from J, with 14 bases in between. Looked up from germline, CDR1 is MGHRA and CDR2 is YSYEKL. The CDR3 is CASSQRGITGTEAFF. CDR3 in DNA: TGCGCCAGCAGCCAAAGGGGAATTACCGGCACTGAAGCTTTCTTT.

The chain employs TRBV13 and TRBJ2-5; 8 bases fit TRBD1. V lost 5 bases to trimming and J lost 4 bases; unmatched junction nucleotides: 6. The length of the CDR3 is 14 residues. CDR1 and CDR2 from the germline V gene are PRHDT and FYEKMQ (reference sequence). The CDR3 reads CASSRTGSRETQYF. The CDR3, as DNA: TGTGCCAGCAGCAGGACAGGGTCGAGAGAGACCCAGTACTTC.

This chain uses TRBV7-9 with TRBJ2-3; TRBD2 might be the D (6 bases). Germline V gives CDR1 SEHNR, CDR2 FQNEAQ (reference sequence). CDR3 length equals 15 residues. V dropped 6 bases and J dropped 2 bases, with 15 bases sitting between them. The CDR3 nucleotides read TGTGCCAGCAGTCCTGGGGCGGGGATCACAGATACGCAGTATTTT. Translation gives CASSPGAGITDTQYF.

The chain recombines TRBV6-1 with TRBJ2-7; TRBD1 matches 7 bases. V lost 1 base to trimming and J lost 6 bases; unmatched junction nucleotides: 3. The CDR3 has 13 residues. Germline CDR1 and CDR2: MNHNS and SASEGT. The DNA of the CDR3 is TGTGCCAGCAGTGAAGTGACAGGGAGCGAGCAGTACGTC. This gives the protein CASSEVTGSEQYV.

This clone was found a few times. The chain carries TRBV19 and TRBJ2-2; the match to TRBD1 covers 8 bases. Germline CDR1 is LNHDA and CDR2 is SQIVND (reference sequence). The CDR3 consists of 14 residues. J gave up 5 bases and V 6 bases, and 5 bases lay outside the gene matches. The CDR3 loop reads CASRAGGQTGELFF. In nucleotides, the CDR3 is TGTGCCAGTAGGGCAGGGGGCCAGACCGGGGAGCTGTTTTTT. Full variable domain (rest looked up from reference TRBV19 and TRBJ2-2): DGGITQSPKYLFRKEGQNVTLSCEQNLNHDAMYWYRQDPGQGLRLIYYSQIVNDFQKGDIAEGYSVSREKKESFPLTVTSAQKNPTAFYLCASRAGGQTGELFFGEGSRLTVL.

The chain recombines TRBV2 with TRBJ1-1, with D perhaps matching TRBD1 (6 bases). The CDR3 is 16 amino acids. The ends were cut back, 6 bases at V and 4 bases at J, with 21 bases in the middle. Germline CDR1 and CDR2: SNHLY and FYNNEI. The CDR3 DNA reads TGTGCCAGCAGCCTTGAGGGGCAGACAGGAGGCACTGAAGCTTTCTTT. Translated, it gives CASSLEGQTGGTEAFF. The whole variable domain, filled in from reference TRBV2 and TRBJ1-1, reads EPEVTQTPSHQVTQMGQEVILRCVPISNHLYFYWYRQILGQKVEFLVSFYNNEISEKSEIFDDQFSVERPDGSNFTLKIRSTKLEDSAMYFCASSLEGQTGGTEAFFGQGTRLTVV.

This chain connects TRBV7-2 to TRBJ1-5; a weak D match, TRBD1 (6 bases). This CDR3 region has 15 residues. V shed 5 bases and J shed 0 bases, with 11 bases lying between them. Germline CDR1 is SGHTA and CDR2 is FQGNSA. CDR3 in amino acids: CASSPYRASNQPQHF. The CDR3 nucleotides read TGTGCCAGCAGCCCGTACAGGGCTAGCAATCAGCCCCAGCATTTT.

The chain is built from TRBV7-6 and TRBJ2-2; TRBD2 agrees at 7 bases. The junction had 4 bases not matched to a gene; V was cut back by 1 base and J by 2 bases. Germline CDR1 is SGHVS and CDR2 is FNYEAQ. This CDR3 contains 16 residues. CDR3 coding DNA: TGTGCCAGCAGCTTAGGACTAGCTGTTAACACCGGGGAGCTGTTTTTT. Translation: CASSLGLAVNTGELFF.

The CDR3 sequence is CASSFNRGSPAGYTF. In nucleotides, the CDR3 is TGTGCCAGCAGTTTTAACAGGGGGTCTCCGGCCGGCTACACCTTC. The chain is built from TRBV27 and TRBJ1-2, with 8 bases matching TRBD1. The CDR3 sequence is 15 residues long. Germline-derived CDR1 and CDR2 are MNHEY and SMNVEV (reference sequence). The V and J ends lost 3 bases and 8 bases, in that order; junction bases with no gene match: 11.

The gene calls are TRBV16 and TRBJ2-5; weak D call: TRBD1 (5 bases). The V and J ends lost 0 bases and 3 bases respectively, with 8 bases between them. There are 14 residues in the CDR3. From germline, CDR1 is KGHSY and CDR2 FQNENV. The CDR3 spells CASSQSSREETQYF. CDR3 DNA: TGTGCCAGCAGCCAATCCAGCAGGGAAGAGACCCAGTACTTC.

With respect to this clone: Other DNA sequences within the sample encode an identical CDR3. The gene calls are TRBV12-3 or TRBV12-4 and TRBJ1-4; no clear D gene. CDR3 size: 13 residues. V lost 3 bases, J lost 5 bases, and 7 bases lay in between. CDR3 region: CASSLGGNEKLFF. The CDR3 DNA sequence: TGTGCCAGCAGTTTGGGAGGGAATGAAAAACTGTTTTTT.

The genes are TRBV15 and TRBJ2-1, with 9 bases matching TRBD2. Germline V gene data show CDR1 as LNHNV and CDR2 as YYDKDF (reference sequence). Trimming removed 5 bases from V and 8 bases from J; junction bases left unmatched: 7. This CDR3 is 14 amino acids long. CDR3 sequence: CATSLGLALDEQFF. In nucleotides, the CDR3 is TGTGCCACCAGCTTGGGACTAGCTTTAGATGAGCAGTTCTTC.

The chain links TRBV20-1 to TRBJ2-3; D is possibly TRBD2 (5 bases). V lost 3 bases to trimming and J lost 2 bases, with 12 bases between them. The germline V gene has CDR1 DFQATT and CDR2 SNEGSKA (reference sequence). The CDR3 has 14 residues. CDR3 sequence reads: CSASYTRNTDTQYF. The CDR3 DNA sequence: TGCAGTGCTAGTTACACTAGAAACACAGATACGCAGTATTTT.

V usage is TRBV2 and J usage is TRBJ2-7, with D possibly TRBD1 on 6 matching bases. The germline gives CDR1 SNHLY, CDR2 FYNNEI. V gave up 0 bases and J gave up 3 bases, with 9 bases separating them. The CDR3 extends over 14 amino acids. Here the CDR3 reads CASSEAVRGYEQYV. The CDR3 DNA is TGTGCCAGCAGTGAAGCGGTCAGGGGCTACGAGCAGTACGTC.

The chain combines TRBV12-3 or TRBV12-4 with TRBJ1-2, with TRBD1 as a possible D gene (6 bases). This CDR3 is 12 amino acids long. Trimming left V 6 bases short and J 6 bases short, with 11 bases between. The CDR3 loop reads CASRGRGDGYTF. CDR3 bases: TGTGCCAGCAGGGGCAGGGGTGATGGCTACACCTTC.